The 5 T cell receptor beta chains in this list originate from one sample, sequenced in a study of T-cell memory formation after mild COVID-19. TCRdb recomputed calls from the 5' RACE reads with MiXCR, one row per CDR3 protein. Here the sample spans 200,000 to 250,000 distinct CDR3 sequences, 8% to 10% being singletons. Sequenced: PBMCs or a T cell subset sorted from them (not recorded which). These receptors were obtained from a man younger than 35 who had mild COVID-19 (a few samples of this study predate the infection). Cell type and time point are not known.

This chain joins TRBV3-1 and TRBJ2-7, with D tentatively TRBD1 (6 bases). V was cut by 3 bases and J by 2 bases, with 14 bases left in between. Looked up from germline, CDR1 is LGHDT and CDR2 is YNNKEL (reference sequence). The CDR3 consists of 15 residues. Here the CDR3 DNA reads TGTGCCAGCAGCCAGTGGGACACGCAGACCTACGAGCAGTACTTC. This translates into CASSQWDTQTYEQYF.

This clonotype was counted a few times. For the CDR3, the DNA is TGTGCCACCAGCAGAGACACACAGGGAGTTTCCTTCAACGTCCTGACTTTC. Its translation is CATSRDTQGVSFNVLTF. The chain joins TRBV15 to TRBJ2-6; D possibly corresponds to TRBD1 (6 bases). The CDR3 runs to 17 residues. With 0 bases removed from V and 9 bases from J, the gap between germline ends came to 18 bases. Per germline, CDR1 LNHNV and CDR2 YYDKDF (reference sequence). Combining the CDR3 with reference TRBV15 and TRBJ2-6 gives the whole variable domain DAMVIQNPRYQVTQFGKPVTLSCSQTLNHNVMYWYQQKSSQAPKLLFHYYDKDFNNEADTPDNFQSRRPNTSFCFLDIRSPGLGDTAMYLCATSRDTQGVSFNVLTFGAGSRLTVL.

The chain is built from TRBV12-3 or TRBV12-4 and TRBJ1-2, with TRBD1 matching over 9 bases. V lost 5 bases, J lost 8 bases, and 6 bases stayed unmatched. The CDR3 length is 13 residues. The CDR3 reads CASSRQGVSGYTF. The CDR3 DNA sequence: TGTGCCAGCAGTCGACAGGGGGTAAGCGGCTACACCTTC.

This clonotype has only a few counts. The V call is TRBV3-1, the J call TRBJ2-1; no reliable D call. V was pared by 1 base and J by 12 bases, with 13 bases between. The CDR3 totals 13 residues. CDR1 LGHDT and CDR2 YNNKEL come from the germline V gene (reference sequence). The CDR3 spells CASSQALLAGQFF. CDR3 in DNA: TGTGCCAGCAGCCAAGCCCTCCTCGCCGGGCAGTTCTTC.

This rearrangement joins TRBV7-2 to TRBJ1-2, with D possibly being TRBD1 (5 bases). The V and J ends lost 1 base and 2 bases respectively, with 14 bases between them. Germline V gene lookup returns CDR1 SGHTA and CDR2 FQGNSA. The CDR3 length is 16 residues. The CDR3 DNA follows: TGTGCCAGCAGCTTAGTGGGGGGAGCAGTAAACTATGGCTACACCTTC. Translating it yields CASSLVGGAVNYGYTF. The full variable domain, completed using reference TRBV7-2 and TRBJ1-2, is GAGVSQSPSNKVTEKGKDVELRCDPISGHTALYWYRQSLGQGLEFLIYFQGNSAPDKSGLPSDRFSAERTGGSVSTLTIQRTQQEDSAVYLCASSLVGGAVNYGYTFGSGTRLTVV.